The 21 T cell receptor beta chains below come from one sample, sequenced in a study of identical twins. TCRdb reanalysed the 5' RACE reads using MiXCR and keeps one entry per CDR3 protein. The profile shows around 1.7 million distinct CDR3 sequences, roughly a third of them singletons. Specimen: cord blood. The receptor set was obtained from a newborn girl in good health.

This CDR3 is CAWSEFAEAFF. The CDR3 DNA follows: TGTGCCTGGAGTGAGTTTGCTGAAGCTTTCTTT. This chain links TRBV30 with TRBJ1-1; no reliable D call. This CDR3 region has 11 residues. CDR1 is GTSNPN, CDR2 SVGIG, per germline (reference sequence). V lost 1 base and J 6 bases, leaving 6 bases between the germline ends.

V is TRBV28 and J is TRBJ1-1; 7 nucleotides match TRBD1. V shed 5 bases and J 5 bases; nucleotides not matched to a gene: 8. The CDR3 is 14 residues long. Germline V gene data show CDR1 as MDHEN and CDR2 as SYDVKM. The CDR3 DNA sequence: TGTGCCAGCAGTGTAGGGACAGTCTCAACTGAAGCTTTCTTT. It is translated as CASSVGTVSTEAFF.

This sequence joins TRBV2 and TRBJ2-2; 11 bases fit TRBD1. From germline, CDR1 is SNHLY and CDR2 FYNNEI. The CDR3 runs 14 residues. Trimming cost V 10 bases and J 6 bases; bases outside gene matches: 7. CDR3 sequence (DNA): TGTGCCACCCTATGGACAGGGGGCGCCGGGGAGCTGTTTTTT. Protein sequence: CATLWTGGAGELFF.

The CDR3 region is CASSAASGGPTDTQYF. CDR3 bases: TGTGCCAGCAGTGCGGCCAGCGGGGGGCCCACAGATACGCAGTATTTT. The chain has TRBV6-1 and TRBJ2-3; 9 nucleotides agree with TRBD2. Trimming removed 4 bases from V and 2 bases from J; junction bases left unmatched: 7. Germline V lookup: CDR1 MNHNS, CDR2 SASEGT. The CDR3 runs 16 residues.

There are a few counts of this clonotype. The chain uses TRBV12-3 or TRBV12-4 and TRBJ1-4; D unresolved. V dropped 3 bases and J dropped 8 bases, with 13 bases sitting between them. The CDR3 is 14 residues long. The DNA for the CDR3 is TGTGCCAGCAGTTTCACGTCAGGTGGGGAAAAACTGTTTTTT. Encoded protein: CASSFTSGGEKLFF.

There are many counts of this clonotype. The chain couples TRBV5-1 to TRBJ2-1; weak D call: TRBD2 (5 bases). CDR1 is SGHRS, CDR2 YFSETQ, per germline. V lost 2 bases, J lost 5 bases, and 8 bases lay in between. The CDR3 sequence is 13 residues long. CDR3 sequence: CASSLYSDNEQFF. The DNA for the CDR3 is TGCGCCAGCAGCTTATATAGCGACAATGAGCAGTTCTTC.

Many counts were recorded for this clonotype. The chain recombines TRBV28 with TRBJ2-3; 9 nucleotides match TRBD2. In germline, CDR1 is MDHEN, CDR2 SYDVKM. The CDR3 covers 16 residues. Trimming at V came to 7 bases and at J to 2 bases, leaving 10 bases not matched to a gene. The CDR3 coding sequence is TGTGCCAGCATTGAGGTAGCGGGAGTTTCCACAGATACGCAGTATTTT. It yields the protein CASIEVAGVSTDTQYF.

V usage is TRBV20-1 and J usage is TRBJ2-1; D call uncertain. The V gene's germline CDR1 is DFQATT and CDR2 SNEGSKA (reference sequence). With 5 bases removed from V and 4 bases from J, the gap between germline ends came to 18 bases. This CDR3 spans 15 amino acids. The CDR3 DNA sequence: TGCAGTGCTTTCACGGCCCGCCTTCGGTACAATGAGCAGTTCTTC. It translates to CSAFTARLRYNEQFF.

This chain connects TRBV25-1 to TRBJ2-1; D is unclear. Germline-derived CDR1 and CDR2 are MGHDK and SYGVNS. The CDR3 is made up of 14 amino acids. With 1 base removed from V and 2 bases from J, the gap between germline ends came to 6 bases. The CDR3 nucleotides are TGTGCCAGCAGTGAATCCCATACCTACAATGAGCAGTTCTTC. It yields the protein CASSESHTYNEQFF.

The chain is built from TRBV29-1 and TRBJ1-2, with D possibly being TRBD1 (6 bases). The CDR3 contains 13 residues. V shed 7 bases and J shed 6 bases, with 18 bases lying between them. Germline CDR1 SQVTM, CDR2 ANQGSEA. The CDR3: CSAREGGNDGYTF. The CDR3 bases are TGCAGCGCCCGAGAGGGGGGAAACGATGGCTACACCTTC.

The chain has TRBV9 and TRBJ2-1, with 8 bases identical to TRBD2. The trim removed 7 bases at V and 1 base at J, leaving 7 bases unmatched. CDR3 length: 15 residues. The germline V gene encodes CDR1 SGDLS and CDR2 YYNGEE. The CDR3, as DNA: TGTGCCAGCGAAAGCGGGGGCCGTTCCTACAATGAGCAGTTCTTC. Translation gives CASESGGRSYNEQFF.

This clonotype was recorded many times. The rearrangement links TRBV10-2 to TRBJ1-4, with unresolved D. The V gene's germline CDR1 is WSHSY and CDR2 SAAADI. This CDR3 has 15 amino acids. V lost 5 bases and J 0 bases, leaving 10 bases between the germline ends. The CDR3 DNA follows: TGCGCCAGCAGTTCAACCGGGACAACTAATGAAAAACTGTTTTTT. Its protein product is CASSSTGTTNEKLFF.

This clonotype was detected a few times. The CDR3 DNA reads as TGTGCCAGTAGTAGGACAGGGGACGGAAAACTGTTTTTT. It encodes CASSRTGDGKLFF. The rearrangement uses TRBV19 and TRBJ1-4; 9 bases line up with TRBD1. This CDR3 comprises 13 residues. Per germline, CDR1 LNHDA and CDR2 SQIVND (reference sequence). Trimming removed 4 bases from V and 10 bases from J; junction bases left unmatched: 4.

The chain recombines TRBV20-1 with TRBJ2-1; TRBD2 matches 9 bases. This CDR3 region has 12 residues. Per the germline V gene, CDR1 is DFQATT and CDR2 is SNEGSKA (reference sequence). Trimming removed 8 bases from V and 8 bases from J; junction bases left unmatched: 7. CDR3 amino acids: CSPLAGIDEQFF. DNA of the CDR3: TGCAGTCCCCTAGCGGGAATCGATGAGCAGTTCTTC.

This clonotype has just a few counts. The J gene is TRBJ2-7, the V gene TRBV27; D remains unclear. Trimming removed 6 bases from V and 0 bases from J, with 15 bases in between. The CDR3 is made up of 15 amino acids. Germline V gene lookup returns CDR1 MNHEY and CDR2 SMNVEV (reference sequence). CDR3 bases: TGTGCCAGCAGCAATAACCCGTACAGCTCCTACGAGCAGTACTTC. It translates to CASSNNPYSSYEQYF.

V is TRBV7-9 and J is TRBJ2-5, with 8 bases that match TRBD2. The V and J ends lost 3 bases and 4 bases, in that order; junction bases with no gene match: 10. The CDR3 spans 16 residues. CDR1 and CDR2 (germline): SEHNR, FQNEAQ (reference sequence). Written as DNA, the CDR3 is TGTGCCAGCAGCTTGTCCACAGCGGGAGCCATAGAGACCCAGTACTTC. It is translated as CASSLSTAGAIETQYF.

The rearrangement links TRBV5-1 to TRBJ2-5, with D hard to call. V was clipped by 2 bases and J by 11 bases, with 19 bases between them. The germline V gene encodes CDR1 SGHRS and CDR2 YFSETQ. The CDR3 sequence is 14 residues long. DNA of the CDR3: TGCGCCAGCAGCTTAGGCCAGCTTTACAATGAGCAGTACTTC. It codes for CASSLGQLYNEQYF. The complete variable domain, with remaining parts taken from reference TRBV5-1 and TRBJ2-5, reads KAGVTQTPRYLIKTRGQQVTLSCSPISGHRSVSWYQQTPGQGLQFLFEYFSETQRNKGNFPGRFSGRQFSNSRSEMNVSTLELGDSALYLCASSLGQLYNEQYFGPGTRLLVL.

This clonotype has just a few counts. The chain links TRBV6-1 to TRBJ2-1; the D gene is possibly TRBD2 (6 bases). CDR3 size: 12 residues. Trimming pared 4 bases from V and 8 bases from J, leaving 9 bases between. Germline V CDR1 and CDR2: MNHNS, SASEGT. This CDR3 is CASSVTGDEQFF. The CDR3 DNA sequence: TGTGCCAGCAGTGTAACGGGAGATGAGCAGTTCTTC.

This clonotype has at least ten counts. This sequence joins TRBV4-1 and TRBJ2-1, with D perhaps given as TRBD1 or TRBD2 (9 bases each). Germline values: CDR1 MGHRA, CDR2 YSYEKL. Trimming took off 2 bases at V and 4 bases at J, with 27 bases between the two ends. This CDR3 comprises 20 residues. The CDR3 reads CASSQKGGQGRLAVYNEQFF. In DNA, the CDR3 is TGCGCCAGCAGCCAAAAGGGGGGACAGGGACGACTAGCGGTTTACAATGAGCAGTTCTTC.

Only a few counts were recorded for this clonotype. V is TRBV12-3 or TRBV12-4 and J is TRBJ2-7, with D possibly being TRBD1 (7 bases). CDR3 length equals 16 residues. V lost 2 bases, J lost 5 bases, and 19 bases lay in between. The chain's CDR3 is CASSLKIRGTVDEQYF. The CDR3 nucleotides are TGTGCCAGCAGTTTAAAGATCCGCGGGACAGTTGACGAGCAGTACTTC.

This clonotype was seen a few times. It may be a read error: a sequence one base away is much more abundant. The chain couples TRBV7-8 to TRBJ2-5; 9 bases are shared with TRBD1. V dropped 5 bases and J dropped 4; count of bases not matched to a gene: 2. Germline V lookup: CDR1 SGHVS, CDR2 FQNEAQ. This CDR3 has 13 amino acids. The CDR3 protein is CASSMDRGETQYF. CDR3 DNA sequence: TGTGCCAGCAGCATGGACAGGGGAGAGACCCAGTACTTC.